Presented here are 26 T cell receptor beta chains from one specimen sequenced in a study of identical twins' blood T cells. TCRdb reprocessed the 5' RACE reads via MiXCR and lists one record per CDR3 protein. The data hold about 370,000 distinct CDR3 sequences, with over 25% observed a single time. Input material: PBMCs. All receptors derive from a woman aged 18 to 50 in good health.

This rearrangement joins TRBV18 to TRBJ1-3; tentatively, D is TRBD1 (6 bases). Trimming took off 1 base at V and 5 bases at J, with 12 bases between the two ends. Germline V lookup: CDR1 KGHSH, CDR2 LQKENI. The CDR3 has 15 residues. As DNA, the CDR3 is TGTGCCAGCTCACCACGGACAGACCTACGAAACACCATATATTTT. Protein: CASSPRTDLRNTIYF.

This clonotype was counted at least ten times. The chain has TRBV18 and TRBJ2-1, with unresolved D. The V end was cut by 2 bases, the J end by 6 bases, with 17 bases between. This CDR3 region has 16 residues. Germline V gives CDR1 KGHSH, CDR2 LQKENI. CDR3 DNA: TGTGCCAGCTCACCAGTGTCTCCCTCAATTGGCAATGAGCAGTTCTTC. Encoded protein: CASSPVSPSIGNEQFF.

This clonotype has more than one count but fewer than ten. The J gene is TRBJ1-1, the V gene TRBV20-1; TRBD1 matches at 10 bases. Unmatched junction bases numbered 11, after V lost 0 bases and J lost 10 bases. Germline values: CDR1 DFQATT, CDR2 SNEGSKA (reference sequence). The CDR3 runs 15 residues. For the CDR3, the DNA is TGCAGTGCTAGAGAGCTAGAAGGGACAGGGGTGGTAGCTTTCTTT. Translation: CSARELEGTGVVAFF.

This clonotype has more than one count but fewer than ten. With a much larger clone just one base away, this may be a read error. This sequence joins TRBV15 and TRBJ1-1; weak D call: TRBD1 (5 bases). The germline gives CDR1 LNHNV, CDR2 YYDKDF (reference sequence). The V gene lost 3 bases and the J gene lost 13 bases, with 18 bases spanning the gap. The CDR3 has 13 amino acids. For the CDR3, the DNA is TGTGCCACCAGCAGGACGGGGGTTCTAAACGATTTCTTT. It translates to CATSRTGVLNDFF.

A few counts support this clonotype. The CDR3 is CASSLRLAGGPSQFF. The CDR3 nucleotides read TGCGCCAGCAGCCTTAGACTAGCGGGAGGTCCTTCGCAGTTCTTC. The V call is TRBV4-3, the J call TRBJ2-1; 13 bases agree with TRBD2. Germline V gives CDR1 LGHNA, CDR2 YSLEER. The junction had 9 bases not matched to a gene; V was cut back by 4 bases and J by 12 bases. The CDR3 is made up of 15 amino acids.

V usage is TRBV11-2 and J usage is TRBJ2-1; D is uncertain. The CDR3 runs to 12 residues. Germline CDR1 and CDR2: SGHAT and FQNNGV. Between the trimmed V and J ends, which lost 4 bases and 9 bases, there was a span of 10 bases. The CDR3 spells CASSSHFAEQFF. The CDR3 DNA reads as TGTGCCAGCAGCTCTCACTTTGCTGAGCAGTTCTTC.

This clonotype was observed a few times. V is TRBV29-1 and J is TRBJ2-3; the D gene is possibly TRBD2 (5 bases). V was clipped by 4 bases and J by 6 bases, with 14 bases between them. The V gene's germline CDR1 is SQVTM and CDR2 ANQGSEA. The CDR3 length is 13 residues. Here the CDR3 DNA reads TGCAGCGTTGTCGACCTCGGCGGGGATACGCAGTATTTT. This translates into CSVVDLGGDTQYF.

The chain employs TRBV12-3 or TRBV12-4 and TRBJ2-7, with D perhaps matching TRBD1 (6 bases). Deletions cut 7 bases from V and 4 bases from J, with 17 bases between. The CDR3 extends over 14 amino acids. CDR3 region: CASTYTGTLYEQYF. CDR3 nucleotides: TGTGCCAGCACCTACACCGGGACACTTTACGAGCAGTACTTC.

The CDR3 reads CASGRDSNTGELFF. The CDR3 DNA is TGTGCTAGTGGCCGTGACTCCAACACCGGGGAGCTGTTTTTT. The chain couples TRBV12-5 to TRBJ2-2; D remains unclear. Germline V gene data show CDR1 as LGHNT and CDR2 as FRNRAP. With 6 bases removed from V and 2 bases from J, the gap between germline ends came to 10 bases. CDR3 length equals 14 residues.

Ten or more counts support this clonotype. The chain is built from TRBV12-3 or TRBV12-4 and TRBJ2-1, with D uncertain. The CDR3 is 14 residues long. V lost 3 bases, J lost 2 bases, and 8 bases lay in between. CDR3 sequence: CASSLSRTYNEQFF. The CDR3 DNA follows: TGTGCCAGCAGTTTGTCTAGAACCTACAATGAGCAGTTCTTC.

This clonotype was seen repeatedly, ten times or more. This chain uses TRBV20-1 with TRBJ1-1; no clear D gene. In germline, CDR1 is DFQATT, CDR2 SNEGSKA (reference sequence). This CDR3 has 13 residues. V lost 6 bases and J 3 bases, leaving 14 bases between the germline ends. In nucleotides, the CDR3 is TGCAGTGCCAGCACCGACGGACACACTGAAGCTTTCTTT. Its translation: CSASTDGHTEAFF.

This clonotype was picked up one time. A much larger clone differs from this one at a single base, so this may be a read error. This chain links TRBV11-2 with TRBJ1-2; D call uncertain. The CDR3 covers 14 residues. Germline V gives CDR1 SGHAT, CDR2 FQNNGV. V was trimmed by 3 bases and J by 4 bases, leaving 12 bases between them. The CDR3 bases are TGTGCCAGCAGCTTCGTCCAGATCAGCTATGGCTACACCTTC. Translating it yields CASSFVQISYGYTF.

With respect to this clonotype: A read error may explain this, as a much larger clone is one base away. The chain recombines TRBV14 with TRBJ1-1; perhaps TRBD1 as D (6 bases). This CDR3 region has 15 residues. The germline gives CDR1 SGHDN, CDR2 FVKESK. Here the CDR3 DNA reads TGTACCAGCACGAGATGGGCGGGGGCGCCCGCTGAAGCTTTCTTT. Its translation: CTSTRWAGAPAEAFF.

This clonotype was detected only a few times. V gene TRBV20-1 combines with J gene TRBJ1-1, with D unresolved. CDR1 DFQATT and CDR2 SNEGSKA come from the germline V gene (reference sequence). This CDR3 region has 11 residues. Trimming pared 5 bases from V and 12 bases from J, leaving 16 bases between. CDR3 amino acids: CSAVPREAPFF. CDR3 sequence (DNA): TGCAGTGCTGTCCCCCGGGAGGCACCTTTCTTT.

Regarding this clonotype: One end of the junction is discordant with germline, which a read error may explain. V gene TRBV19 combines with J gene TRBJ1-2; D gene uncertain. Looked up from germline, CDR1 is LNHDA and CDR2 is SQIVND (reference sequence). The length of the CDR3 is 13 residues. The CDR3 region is CVSSIFGFYGYTF. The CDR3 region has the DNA TGTGTCAGTAGTATCTTCGGATTCTATGGCTACACCTTC.

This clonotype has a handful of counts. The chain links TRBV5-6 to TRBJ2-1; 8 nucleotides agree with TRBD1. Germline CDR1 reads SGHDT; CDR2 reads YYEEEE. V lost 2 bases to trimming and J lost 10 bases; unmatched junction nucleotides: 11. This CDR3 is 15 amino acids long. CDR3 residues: CASSFPGQDPVEQFF. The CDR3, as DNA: TGTGCCAGCAGCTTTCCGGGACAGGACCCGGTAGAGCAGTTCTTC. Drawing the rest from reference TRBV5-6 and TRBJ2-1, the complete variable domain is DAGVTQSPTHLIKTRGQQVTLRCSPKSGHDTVSWYQQALGQGPQFIFQYYEEEERQRGNFPDRFSGHQFPNYSSELNVNALLLGDSALYLCASSFPGQDPVEQFFGPGTRLTVL.

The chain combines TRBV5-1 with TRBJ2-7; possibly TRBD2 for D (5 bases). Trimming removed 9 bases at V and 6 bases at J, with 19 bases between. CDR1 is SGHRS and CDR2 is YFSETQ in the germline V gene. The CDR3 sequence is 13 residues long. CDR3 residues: CATTAQMGSEQYF. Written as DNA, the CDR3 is TGCGCCACCACTGCCCAGATGGGGAGCGAGCAGTACTTC.

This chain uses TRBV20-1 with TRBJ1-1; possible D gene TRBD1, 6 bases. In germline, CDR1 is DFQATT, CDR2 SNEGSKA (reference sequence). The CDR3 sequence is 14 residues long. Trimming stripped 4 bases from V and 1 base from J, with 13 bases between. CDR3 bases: TGCAGTGCTATCTCCGGGACACAGAACACTGAAGCTTTCTTT. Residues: CSAISGTQNTEAFF.

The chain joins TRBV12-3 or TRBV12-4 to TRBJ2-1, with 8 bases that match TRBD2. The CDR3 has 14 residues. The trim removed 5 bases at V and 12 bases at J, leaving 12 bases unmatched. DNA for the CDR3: TGTGCCAGCAGTAGGACTAGCCGGTCCTCCGGGCAGTTCTTC. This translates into CASSRTSRSSGQFF.

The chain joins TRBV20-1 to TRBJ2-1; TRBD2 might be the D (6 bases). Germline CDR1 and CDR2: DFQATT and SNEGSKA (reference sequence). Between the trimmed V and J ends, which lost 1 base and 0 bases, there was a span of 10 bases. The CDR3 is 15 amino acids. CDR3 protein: CSARAGGSSYNEQFF. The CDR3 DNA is TGCAGTGCTAGAGCCGGGGGTAGCTCCTACAATGAGCAGTTCTTC.

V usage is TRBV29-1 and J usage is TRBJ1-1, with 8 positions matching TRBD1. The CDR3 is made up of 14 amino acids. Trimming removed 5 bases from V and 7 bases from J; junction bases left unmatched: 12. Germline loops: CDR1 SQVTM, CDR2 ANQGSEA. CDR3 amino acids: CSVQKDRELSEAFF. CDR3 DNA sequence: TGCAGCGTTCAGAAGGACAGGGAACTTAGTGAAGCTTTCTTT. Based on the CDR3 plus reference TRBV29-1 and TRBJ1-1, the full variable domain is SAVISQKPSRDICQRGTSLTIQCQVDSQVTMMFWYRQQPGQSLTLIATANQGSEATYESGFVIDKFPISRPNLTFSTLTVSNMSPEDSSIYLCSVQKDRELSEAFFGQGTRLTVV.

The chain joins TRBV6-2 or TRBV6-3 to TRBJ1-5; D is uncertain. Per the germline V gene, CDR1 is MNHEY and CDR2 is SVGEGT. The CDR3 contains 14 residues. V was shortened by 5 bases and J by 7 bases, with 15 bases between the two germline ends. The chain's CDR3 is CASSGPGVGQPQHF. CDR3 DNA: TGTGCCAGCAGTGGCCCCGGGGTTGGCCAGCCCCAGCATTTT.

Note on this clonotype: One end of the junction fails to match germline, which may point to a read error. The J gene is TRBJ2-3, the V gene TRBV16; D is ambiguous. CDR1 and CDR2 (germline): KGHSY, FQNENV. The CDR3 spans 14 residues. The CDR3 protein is CASSQLATTDMQYF. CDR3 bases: TGTGCCAGCAGCCAATTGGCTACCACAGATATGCAGTATTTT.

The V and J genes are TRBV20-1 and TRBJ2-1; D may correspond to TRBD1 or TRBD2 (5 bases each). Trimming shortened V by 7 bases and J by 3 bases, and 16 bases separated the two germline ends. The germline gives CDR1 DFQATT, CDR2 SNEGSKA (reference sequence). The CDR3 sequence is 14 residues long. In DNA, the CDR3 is TGCAGTGTTAAGACCGGGACCAACTACAATGAGCAGTTCTTC. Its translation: CSVKTGTNYNEQFF.

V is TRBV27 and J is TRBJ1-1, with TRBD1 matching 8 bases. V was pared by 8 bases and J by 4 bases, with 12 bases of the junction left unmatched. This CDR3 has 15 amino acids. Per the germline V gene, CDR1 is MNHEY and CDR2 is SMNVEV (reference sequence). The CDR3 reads CASPDRGPYSTEAFF. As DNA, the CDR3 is TGTGCCAGCCCCGACAGGGGTCCCTACTCCACTGAAGCTTTCTTT.

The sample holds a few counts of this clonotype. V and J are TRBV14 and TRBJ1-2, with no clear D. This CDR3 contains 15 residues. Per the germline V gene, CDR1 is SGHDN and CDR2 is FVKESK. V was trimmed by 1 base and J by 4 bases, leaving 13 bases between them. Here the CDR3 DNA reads TGTGCCAGCAGCCAAGCGCTAGGGATCAGCTATGGCTACACCTTC. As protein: CASSQALGISYGYTF.